This TCR beta chain is drawn from a study of cytomegalovirus exposure and HLA in healthy donors. Study-wide background: A data release that came early held approximately 85 million unique TCRs from HLA-typed donors. Overall study results and limits: In vitro checks showed that a few CMV-associated chains really do target CMV antigens. A later analysis found that most CMV-associated TCR beta chains appeared HLA-restricted.

Germline V gives CDR1 KGHSH, CDR2 LQKENI. The CDR3 is 15 amino acids. The junction had 6 bases not matched to a gene; V was cut back by 3 bases and J by 3 bases. Amplification used 60 Vbeta primers and 13 Jbeta primers. Sequencing was performed with immunoSEQ multiplex PCR; in TCRdb, only in-frame clones are kept and a portion is missing. The sample holds some 150,000 clones, over 65% seen once. All the people who gave samples were healthy bone marrow donors. This clone was seen a handful of times. Its target is not known. The rearrangement uses TRBV18 and TRBJ2-7; 9 bases map to TRBD1. Sequenced: PBMCs. The receptor comes from a woman aged 40 to 50 in good health and CMV-seronegative. The CDR3 sequence: CASSPVGTGNYEQYF. The CDR3 nucleotides read TGTGCCAGCTCACCTGTTGGGACAGGGAACTACGAGCAGTACTTC.